Listed here are 3 T cell receptor beta chains from one sample, sequenced in a study of technical replicates of blood from a few donors (dated by TCRdb to the late 2010s). Libraries were made using the immunoSEQ multiplex PCR assay. TCRdb obtained this table from immuneACCESS and retained in-frame rearrangements with V and J assigned. These tables miss some clones; where compared with another copy, unresolved V genes account for less than half of the shortfall, and the remainder is unexplained. Here the sample has about 73,000 clones; 90% occur a single time. Approximately 4.6% of the sample is held by the ten biggest clonotypes. The sample was PBMCs. The receptors were gathered from a human donor in good health. Some clones in this sample may be carry-over from other donors' samples.

The gene calls are TRBV5-1 and TRBJ1-1, with D possibly TRBD1 on 5 matching bases. The CDR3 length is 14 residues. V shed 5 bases and J shed 6 bases, with 17 bases lying between them. Germline V gives CDR1 SGHRS, CDR2 YFSETQ. The CDR3 region is CASSNDRTESEAFF. CDR3 bases: TGCGCCAGCAGTAACGACAGAACTGAGTCTGAAGCTTTCTTT.

There are a few counts of this clone. V usage is TRBV5-1 and J usage is TRBJ2-1, with 9 bases lining up with TRBD1. Trimming at V came to 5 bases and at J to 6 bases, leaving 12 bases not matched to a gene. Germline CDR1 is SGHRS and CDR2 is YFSETQ. This CDR3 comprises 16 residues. CDR3 nucleotides: TGCGCCAGCAGGCAAATACCGGGACAGGGTCCCAATGAGCAGTTCTTC. Translating gives CASRQIPGQGPNEQFF. Together with reference TRBV5-1 and TRBJ2-1, the CDR3 gives the full variable domain: KAGVTQTPRYLIKTRGQQVTLSCSPISGHRSVSWYQQTPGQGLQFLFEYFSETQRNKGNFPGRFSGRQFSNSRSEMNVSTLELGDSALYLCASRQIPGQGPNEQFFGPGTRLTVL.

On this clone: Other DNA sequences in the same sample also yield this CDR3. The chain joins TRBV2 to TRBJ2-3; 7 nucleotides line up with TRBD2. This CDR3 is 14 amino acids long. The V segment lost 8 bases and the J segment 3 bases; nucleotides outside the gene matches: 8. Germline-derived CDR1 and CDR2 are SNHLY and FYNNEI. CDR3 nucleotides: TGTGCCAGCGGACTAGGAGGACGAACAGATACGCAGTATTTT. It encodes CASGLGGRTDTQYF.